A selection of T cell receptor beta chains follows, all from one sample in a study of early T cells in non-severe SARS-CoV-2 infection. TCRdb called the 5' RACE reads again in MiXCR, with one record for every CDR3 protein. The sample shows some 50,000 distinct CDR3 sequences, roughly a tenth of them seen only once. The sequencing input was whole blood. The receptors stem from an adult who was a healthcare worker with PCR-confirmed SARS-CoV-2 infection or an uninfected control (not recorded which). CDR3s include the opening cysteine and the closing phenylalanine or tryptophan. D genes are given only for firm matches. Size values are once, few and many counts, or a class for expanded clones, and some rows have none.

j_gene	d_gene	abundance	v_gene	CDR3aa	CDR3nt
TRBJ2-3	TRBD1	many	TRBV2	CASSPRRQGASAGLTDTQYF	TGTGCCAGCAGTCCCCGGAGGCAGGGGGCTTCGGCGGGACTCACAGATACGCAGTATTTT
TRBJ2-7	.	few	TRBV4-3	CASSQVRYYEQYF	TGCGCCAGCAGCCAAGTTCGCTACTACGAGCAGTACTTC
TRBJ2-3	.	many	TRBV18	CASSPPGLTISDTQYF	TGTGCCAGCTCACCGCCGGGACTCACCATTTCAGATACGCAGTATTTT
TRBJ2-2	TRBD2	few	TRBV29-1	CSVRPGLASAGELFF	TGCAGCGTGCGACCGGGACTAGCGTCGGCCGGGGAGCTGTTTTTT
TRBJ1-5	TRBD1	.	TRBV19	CATADTGGSNQPQHF	TGTGCCACCGCTGATACAGGGGGTAGCAATCAGCCCCAGCATTTT
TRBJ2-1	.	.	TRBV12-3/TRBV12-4	CASRTENNEQFF	TGTGCCAGCAGGACAGAAAACAATGAGCAGTTCTTC
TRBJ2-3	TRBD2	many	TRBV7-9	CASSLGLAGKDTQYF	TGTGCCAGCAGCTTAGGACTAGCGGGTAAAGATACGCAGTATTTT
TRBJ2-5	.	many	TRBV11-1	CASSRGGSQETQYF	TGTGCCAGCAGCCGAGGGGGATCCCAAGAGACCCAGTACTTC
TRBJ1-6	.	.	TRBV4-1	CASSQADEERSSPLHF	TGCGCCAGCAGCCAAGCCGACGAAGAACGGAGCTCACCCCTCCACTTT
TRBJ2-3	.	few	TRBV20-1	CSASFRGGTDTQYF	TGCAGTGCTAGTTTCCGCGGGGGCACAGATACGCAGTATTTT
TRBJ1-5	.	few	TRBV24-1	CATSDGGGSNQPQHF	TGTGCCACCAGTGATGGCGGAGGGAGCAATCAGCCCCAGCATTTT
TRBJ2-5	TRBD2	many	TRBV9	CASSVASGSRQETQYF	TGTGCCAGCAGCGTGGCTAGCGGGAGTCGGCAAGAGACCCAGTACTTC
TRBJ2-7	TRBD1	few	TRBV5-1	CASSLVVQGVREQYF	TGCGCCAGCAGCTTGGTCGTACAGGGGGTTCGGGAGCAGTACTTC
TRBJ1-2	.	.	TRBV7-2	CASSPPGTLKGYTF	TGTGCCAGCAGCCCCCCCGGGACTCTGAAGGGCTACACCTTC
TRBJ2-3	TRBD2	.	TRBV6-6	CASRGLAGGPYF	TGTGCCAGCAGGGGACTAGCGGGGGGGCCGTATTTT
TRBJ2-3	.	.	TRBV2	CASSDLTGRNTQYF	TGTGCCAGCAGTGATTTAACGGGAAGGAATACGCAGTATTTT
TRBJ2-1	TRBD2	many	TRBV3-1	CASSRPTSGHNEQFF	TGTGCCAGCAGCCGTCCCACTAGCGGACACAATGAGCAGTTCTTC
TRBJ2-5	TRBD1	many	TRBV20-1	CSARGQGIKTQYF	TGCAGTGCTAGGGGACAGGGGATAAAGACCCAGTACTTC
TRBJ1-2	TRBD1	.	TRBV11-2	CASRRTGSHYGYTF	TGTGCCAGCAGACGGACAGGCAGCCACTATGGCTACACCTTC
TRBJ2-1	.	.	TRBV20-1	CSARGQYNEQFF	TGCAGTGCTAGGGGGCAGTACAATGAGCAGTTCTTC
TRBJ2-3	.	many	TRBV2	CASSLLTSTDTQYF	TGTGCCAGCAGTTTATTAACTAGCACAGATACGCAGTATTTT
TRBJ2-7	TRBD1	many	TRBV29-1	CSVRGTGLGEQYF	TGCAGCGTTAGAGGGACAGGGCTGGGCGAGCAGTACTTC
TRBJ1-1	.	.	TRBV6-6	CASSYLTPGNTEAFF	TGTGCCAGCAGTTACTTAACCCCCGGAAACACTGAAGCTTTCTTT
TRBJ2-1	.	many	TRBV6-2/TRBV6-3	CASSYSSNEQFF	TGTGCCAGCAGTTACTCCTCCAATGAGCAGTTCTTC
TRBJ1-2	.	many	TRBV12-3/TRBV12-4	CASSRSGGYTF	TGTGCCAGCAGCCGATCTGGGGGCTACACCTTC
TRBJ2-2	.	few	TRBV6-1	CASSERVAGGELFF	TGTGCCAGCAGTGAGCGGGTAGCTGGCGGGGAGCTGTTTTTT
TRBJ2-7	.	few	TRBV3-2	CASSHSGLAYEQYF	TGTGCCAGCAGCCATAGCGGGCTTGCCTACGAGCAGTACTTC
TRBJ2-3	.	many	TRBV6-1	CASSEWWGASTDTQYF	TGTGCCAGCAGTGAATGGTGGGGGGCTAGCACAGATACGCAGTATTTT